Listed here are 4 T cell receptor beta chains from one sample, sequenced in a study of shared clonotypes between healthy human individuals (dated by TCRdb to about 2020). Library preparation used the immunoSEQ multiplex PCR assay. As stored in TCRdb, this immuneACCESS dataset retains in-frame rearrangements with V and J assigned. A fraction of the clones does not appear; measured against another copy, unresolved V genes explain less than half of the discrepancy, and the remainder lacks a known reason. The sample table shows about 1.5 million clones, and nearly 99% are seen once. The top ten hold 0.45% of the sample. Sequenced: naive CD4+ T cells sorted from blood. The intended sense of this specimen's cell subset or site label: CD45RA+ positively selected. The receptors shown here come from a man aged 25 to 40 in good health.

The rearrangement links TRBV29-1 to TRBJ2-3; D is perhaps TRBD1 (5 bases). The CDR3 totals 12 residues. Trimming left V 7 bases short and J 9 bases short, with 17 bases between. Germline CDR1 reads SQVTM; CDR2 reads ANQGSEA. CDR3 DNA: TGCAGCGCAGAACCCCCAGGGTACACGCAGTATTTT. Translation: CSAEPPGYTQYF.

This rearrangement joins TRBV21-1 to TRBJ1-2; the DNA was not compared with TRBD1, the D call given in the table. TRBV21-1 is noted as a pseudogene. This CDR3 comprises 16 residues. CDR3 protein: CASSSLSGLIEYGYTF. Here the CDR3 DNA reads TGTGCCAGCAGCAGCCTCTCAGGGTTAATCGAGTATGGCTACACCTTC.

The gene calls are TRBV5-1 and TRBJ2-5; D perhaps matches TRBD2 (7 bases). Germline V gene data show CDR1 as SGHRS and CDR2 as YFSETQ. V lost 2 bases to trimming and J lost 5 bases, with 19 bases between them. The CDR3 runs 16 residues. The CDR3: CASSLNPRTAGETQYF. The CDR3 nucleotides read TGCGCCAGCAGCTTAAACCCCCGGACAGCGGGGGAGACCCAGTACTTC. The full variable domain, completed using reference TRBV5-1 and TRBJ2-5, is KAGVTQTPRYLIKTRGQQVTLSCSPISGHRSVSWYQQTPGQGLQFLFEYFSETQRNKGNFPGRFSGRQFSNSRSEMNVSTLELGDSALYLCASSLNPRTAGETQYFGPGTRLLVL.

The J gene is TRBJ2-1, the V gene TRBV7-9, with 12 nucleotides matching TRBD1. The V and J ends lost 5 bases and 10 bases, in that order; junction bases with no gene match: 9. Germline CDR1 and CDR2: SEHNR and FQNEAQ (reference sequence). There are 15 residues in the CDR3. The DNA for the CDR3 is TGTGCCAGCAGCCCCAGGGCGGGGACAGGGGGCGAGCAGTTCTTC. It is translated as CASSPRAGTGGEQFF.